The next 30 T cell receptor beta chains were all read from a single sample in a study of Graves' ophthalmopathy and Graves' hyperthyroidism. CDR3 regions of TCR beta were amplified from RNA transcripts. After a first-round RT-PCR with HTBI primers, a second-round multiplex PCR was run. TCRdb recomputed calls from the multiplex PCR reads with MiXCR, one row per CDR3 protein. The sample includes almost 750,000 distinct CDR3 sequences, roughly 41% of them seen just once. Sequencing used peripheral blood. These receptors were taken from an adult man with Graves' ophthalmopathy.

V and J are TRBV2 and TRBJ1-2, with TRBD1 as a possible D gene (5 bases). Germline V gives CDR1 SNHLY, CDR2 FYNNEI. The CDR3 loop spans 15 amino acids. Trimming left V 6 bases short and J 7 bases short, with 21 bases between. The CDR3 loop is CASRPYHPGVAGYTF. The DNA of the CDR3 is TGTGCCAGCAGACCCTACCACCCGGGGGTGGCTGGCTACACCTTC.

This clonotype occurred once. The genes are TRBV6-2 or TRBV6-3 and TRBJ1-1; perhaps TRBD1 as D (5 bases). This CDR3 has 16 residues. CDR1 is MNHEY, CDR2 SVGEGT, per germline. V shed 0 bases and J shed 1 base, with 12 bases lying between them. CDR3 residues: CASSYSQGTPNTEAFF. CDR3 in DNA: TGTGCCAGCAGTTACTCGCAGGGAACCCCGAACACTGAAGCTTTCTTT.

As concerns this clonotype: Germline is not matched at one junction end, which may reflect a read error. The J gene is TRBJ2-7, the V gene TRBV7-7; the D gene could be TRBD1 or TRBD2 (5 bases each). Germline assignment: CDR1 SSHAT and CDR2 FNYEAQ (reference sequence). The CDR3 covers 14 residues. CDR3: CASSPGTVNYEQYF. CDR3 DNA sequence: TGTGCTAGCAGCCCCGGGACCGTAAACTACGAGCAGTACTTC.

At least ten counts were recorded for this clonotype. The genes are TRBV5-1 and TRBJ2-5, with D perhaps matching TRBD1 (6 bases). Trimming took off 4 bases at V and 1 base at J, with 14 bases between the two ends. The CDR3 runs to 15 residues. Germline V gene data show CDR1 as SGHRS and CDR2 as YFSETQ. DNA for the CDR3: TGCGCCAGCAGCCCACCGGGACACCTCCAAGAGACCCAGTACTTC. Translation: CASSPPGHLQETQYF. The entire variable domain, with the rest obtained from reference TRBV5-1 and TRBJ2-5, is as follows: KAGVTQTPRYLIKTRGQQVTLSCSPISGHRSVSWYQQTPGQGLQFLFEYFSETQRNKGNFPGRFSGRQFSNSRSEMNVSTLELGDSALYLCASSPPGHLQETQYFGPGTRLLVL.

This clonotype was seen a handful of times. The chain recombines TRBV20-1 with TRBJ1-5; D ambiguous. Trimming took 2 bases from V and 0 from J, leaving 8 bases between them. This CDR3 is built from 14 residues. The germline V gene has CDR1 DFQATT and CDR2 SNEGSKA (reference sequence). CDR3 DNA sequence: TGCAGTGCTAGAAACCCAGCTAGCAATCAGCCCCAGCATTTT. Translation: CSARNPASNQPQHF.

About this clonotype itself: Germline is not matched at one junction end, which may reflect a read error. The chain has TRBV10-2 and TRBJ1-1; D unclear. Germline assignment: CDR1 WSHSY and CDR2 SAAADI. The CDR3 totals 13 residues. CDR3 sequence (DNA): TGTGCCAGCAGTCGACTCAAGCGTTCTGGGGCTTTCTTT. It codes for CASSRLKRSGAFF.

The rearrangement links TRBV10-3 to TRBJ1-2; tentative D call: TRBD1 (5 bases). V lost 6 bases and J 3 bases, leaving 11 bases between the germline ends. The CDR3 runs to 13 residues. The V gene's germline CDR1 is ENHRY and CDR2 SYGVKD. The CDR3 sequence: CAISPRGDYGYTF. CDR3 nucleotides: TGTGCCATCAGCCCACGGGGGGACTATGGCTACACCTTC.

This clonotype was recorded a few times. This chain connects TRBV20-1 to TRBJ2-5, with D possibly TRBD1 on 6 matching bases. Germline CDR1 DFQATT, CDR2 SNEGSKA (reference sequence). Trimming stripped 3 bases from V and 5 bases from J, with 16 bases between. The CDR3 runs 14 residues. For the CDR3, the DNA is TGCAGTGCTAGCATCCAGGGGTTAGGGGAGACCCAGTACTTC. Amino acid sequence: CSASIQGLGETQYF.

This clonotype was counted many times. The chain employs TRBV7-9 and TRBJ2-7; TRBD2 is a possible D gene (6 bases). Germline V gene lookup returns CDR1 SEHNR and CDR2 FQNEAQ (reference sequence). Trimming took off 7 bases at V and 0 bases at J, with 10 bases between the two ends. The CDR3 has 13 amino acids. CDR3 amino acids: CASTAGGSYEQYF. The DNA for the CDR3 is TGTGCCAGCACAGCGGGTGGCTCCTACGAGCAGTACTTC.

Comments on this clonotype: This may be a read error: a much more frequent sequence differs by one nucleotide. V and J are TRBV11-3 and TRBJ2-5; a possible D gene is TRBD1 (6 bases). Germline loops: CDR1 SGHNT, CDR2 YENEEA. Trimming shortened V by 1 base and J by 4 bases, and 13 bases separated the two germline ends. The CDR3 is 15 residues long. The CDR3 DNA reads TGTGCCAGCAGCTTAGCCGCCGGGACACGAGAGACCCAGTACTTC. Translated: CASSLAAGTRETQYF.

The chain uses TRBV10-2 and TRBJ1-6; D not certain. The CDR3 loop spans 14 amino acids. Germline V CDR1 and CDR2: WSHSY, SAAADI. With 6 bases removed from V and 13 bases from J, the gap between germline ends came to 19 bases. CDR3 in amino acids: CASRADATSSPLHF. Here the CDR3 DNA reads TGCGCCAGCAGGGCAGACGCAACGAGTTCGCCCCTCCACTTT.

A note on this clonotype: The junction departs from the called germline gene at one end, perhaps through a read error. This chain links TRBV9 with TRBJ1-4, with 9 bases that match TRBD1. Germline V gene lookup returns CDR1 SGDLS and CDR2 YYNGEE. The CDR3 is 19 amino acids. The CDR3 region is CASSSNRDRVFVGNEKLSF. The CDR3 DNA sequence: TGTGCCAGCAGTTCGAACCGGGACAGGGTGTTCGTAGGTAATGAAAAACTGTCTTTT.

The V call is TRBV19, the J call TRBJ2-5, with 10 bases aligning to TRBD1. The CDR3 extends over 16 amino acids. Germline loops: CDR1 LNHDA, CDR2 SQIVND (reference sequence). Germline trimming cut 8 bases from V and 5 bases from J; bases unmatched to any gene: 14. The CDR3 DNA follows: TGTGCCAGTCGGACCGGGACAGGGGTGGAGGGCGAGACCCAGTACTTC. Protein product: CASRTGTGVEGETQYF.

This clonotype was seen a handful of times. Here the CDR3 reads CASRPLPPSGRGAQPQHF. DNA for the CDR3: TGTGCCAGCAGGCCCCTGCCTCCATCGGGGAGGGGCGCTCAGCCCCAGCATTTT. J is TRBJ1-5 and V is TRBV10-3, with D tentatively TRBD1 (5 bases). V was pared by 10 bases and J by 6 bases, with 31 bases between. The germline gives CDR1 ENHRY, CDR2 SYGVKD. This CDR3 spans 18 amino acids.

The table lists this clonotype with many counts. The chain employs TRBV7-2 and TRBJ1-5; TRBD1 matches at 7 bases. This CDR3 has 15 residues. Germline lookup yields CDR1 SGHTA and CDR2 FQGNSA. V shed 5 bases and J 2 bases; nucleotides not matched to a gene: 6. The CDR3 sequence is CASSQATGGNQPQHF. The CDR3 DNA sequence: TGTGCCAGCAGCCAGGCTACAGGGGGCAATCAGCCCCAGCATTTT.

The chain employs TRBV7-9 and TRBJ1-1; D is uncertain. The germline CDR1 and CDR2 sequences are SEHNR and FQNEAQ (reference sequence). The germline V and J ends were trimmed by 2 bases and 3 bases, with 13 bases remaining between them. This CDR3 comprises 15 residues. The CDR3 bases are TGTGCCAGCAGCTTAACAGCCTTCCCCGACACTGAAGCTTTCTTT. This translates into CASSLTAFPDTEAFF.

Concerning this clonotype: It may be a read error: a sequence one base away is much more abundant. The chain employs TRBV2 and TRBJ1-3, with unresolved D. CDR1 is SNHLY, CDR2 FYNNEI, per germline. Trimming shortened V by 8 bases and J by 0 bases, and 8 bases separated the two germline ends. There are 13 residues in the CDR3. In DNA, the CDR3 is TGTGCCAGCGGTCAGGACTCTGGAAACACCATATATTTT. The encoded protein is CASGQDSGNTIYF.

About this clonotype itself: At one end, the junction sequence differs from germline, possibly due to a read error. This chain links TRBV7-9 with TRBJ2-7; 7 bases are a match to TRBD2. Germline lookup yields CDR1 SEHNR and CDR2 FQNEAQ (reference sequence). The CDR3 totals 14 residues. Here the CDR3 reads CASSLFAGDYEQYF. CDR3 nucleotides: TGCGCCAGCAGCCTATTTGCGGGGGACTACGAGCAGTACTTC.

This clonotype was counted at least ten times. The chain has TRBV10-3 and TRBJ1-2; D is possibly TRBD1 (5 bases). V was shortened by 8 bases and J by 4 bases, with 8 bases between the two germline ends. This CDR3 region has 11 residues. Germline V gene data show CDR1 as ENHRY and CDR2 as SYGVKD. The CDR3 sequence is CAIQGRYGYTF. As DNA, the CDR3 is TGTGCCATCCAGGGCCGCTATGGCTACACCTTC.

V gene TRBV27 combines with J gene TRBJ2-5; TRBD2 is a possible D gene (6 bases). This CDR3 has 15 amino acids. Germline V CDR1 and CDR2: MNHEY, SMNVEV (reference sequence). V lost 2 bases and J lost 4, with 14 bases in between. The CDR3 coding sequence is TGTGCCAGCAGTTTACATGGGGGAGCGGGAGAGACCCAGTACTTC. Translated, it gives CASSLHGGAGETQYF.

This clonotype was detected many times. This chain connects TRBV2 to TRBJ1-4; 9 bases fit TRBD1. Germline loops: CDR1 SNHLY, CDR2 FYNNEI. The CDR3 has 16 residues. J gave up 8 bases and V 9 bases, and 16 bases lay outside the gene matches. CDR3 DNA: TGTGCCAGTAAAGGGACAGGGATTTATTTCCGCGAAAAACTGTTTTTT. Translation gives CASKGTGIYFREKLFF. The variable domain in full, completed from reference TRBV2 and TRBJ1-4, reads EPEVTQTPSHQVTQMGQEVILRCVPISNHLYFYWYRQILGQKVEFLVSFYNNEISEKSEIFDDQFSVERPDGSNFTLKIRSTKLEDSAMYFCASKGTGIYFREKLFFGSGTQLSVL.

The chain recombines TRBV7-9 with TRBJ2-2; D is perhaps TRBD2 (5 bases). V lost 6 bases and J 2 bases, leaving 10 bases between the germline ends. This CDR3 has 14 residues. The germline V gene has CDR1 SEHNR and CDR2 FQNEAQ (reference sequence). CDR3 sequence: CASRRALNTGELFF. CDR3 nucleotides: TGTGCCAGCAGGCGGGCTCTCAACACCGGGGAGCTGTTTTTT.

This clonotype was detected ten times or more. V usage is TRBV24-1 and J usage is TRBJ2-5, with a weak D call TRBD2 (6 bases). Trimming stripped 2 bases from V and 5 bases from J, with 11 bases between. There are 14 residues in the CDR3. Germline V gene lookup returns CDR1 KGHDR and CDR2 SFDVKD. Here the CDR3 reads CATSDSGLWETQYF. In DNA form, the CDR3 reads TGTGCCACCAGTGATTCGGGACTCTGGGAGACCCAGTACTTC.

This clonotype was observed at least ten times. The J gene is TRBJ1-1, the V gene TRBV7-2; unclear D gene. Trimming stripped 3 bases from V and 3 bases from J, with 14 bases between. Germline assignment: CDR1 SGHTA and CDR2 FQGNSA. The CDR3 is 15 residues long. CDR3 sequence (DNA): TGTGCCAGCAGCTTGAAGTGGGGTTCCCACACTGAAGCTTTCTTT. Its protein is CASSLKWGSHTEAFF.

The V call is TRBV7-9, the J call TRBJ2-2; no firm D call. V dropped 1 base and J dropped 3 bases, with 6 bases sitting between them. This CDR3 is 14 amino acids long. Germline V gives CDR1 SEHNR, CDR2 FQNEAQ (reference sequence). The CDR3: CASSLVLDTGELFF. CDR3 nucleotide sequence: TGTGCCAGCAGCTTAGTTCTGGACACCGGGGAGCTGTTTTTT.

The chain uses TRBV11-2 and TRBJ1-6, with 7 bases fitting TRBD1. Germline V lookup: CDR1 SGHAT, CDR2 FQNNGV. This CDR3 is 18 amino acids long. V shed 1 base, J shed 0 bases, and the junction held 6 bases outside the gene matches. CDR3 DNA sequence: TGTGCCAGCAGCTTAGTTCGGGACAGTAGCTCCTATAATTCACCCCTCCACTTT. It codes for CASSLVRDSSSYNSPLHF.

This clonotype was counted once. A much larger clone differs by one base, so this may be a read error. Likely a read error: the CDR3 ends without its conserved phenylalanine or tryptophan. This rearrangement joins TRBV25-1 to TRBJ1-6; no definite D call. This CDR3 has 14 residues. From germline, CDR1 is MGHDK and CDR2 SYGVNS. The V gene lost 6 bases and the J gene lost 7 bases, with 13 bases spanning the gap. The CDR3 loop is CASSQDRFNSPLHL. The CDR3 bases are TGTGCCAGCAGCCAAGATCGTTTCAATTCACCCCTCCACCTT.

Of note for this clonotype: One end of the junction varies from germline; a read error may be responsible. The chain recombines TRBV10-3 with TRBJ1-1; TRBD1 matches 7 bases. The CDR3 loop spans 14 amino acids. Germline V gene sequence: CDR1 ENHRY, CDR2 SYGVKD. The CDR3 nucleotides read TGTGCCAGCAGTTTAAAGACAGGGAGGGGTGAAGCTTTCTTT. This codes for CASSLKTGRGEAFF.

In this sample, this clonotype turned up once. The CDR3 nucleotides read TGCAGCGTTCGGACAGGGAGGGGCCCCGGGGAGCTGTTTTTT. Its protein is CSVRTGRGPGELFF. The genes are TRBV29-1 and TRBJ2-2, with D maybe TRBD1 (8 bases). Germline lookup yields CDR1 SQVTM and CDR2 ANQGSEA. The germline V and J ends were trimmed by 5 bases and 6 bases, with 16 bases remaining between them. The CDR3 totals 14 residues.

This chain connects TRBV2 to TRBJ2-7; D is unclear. The germline gives CDR1 SNHLY, CDR2 FYNNEI. The V end was cut by 4 bases, the J end by 3 bases, with 13 bases between. The CDR3 extends over 14 amino acids. CDR3: CASSARTKNYEQYF. CDR3 bases: TGTGCCAGCAGTGCCCGGACCAAAAACTACGAGCAGTACTTC.